This T cell receptor beta chain was recorded in a study of CD8+ T cells in alopecia areata. About the research overall: It was 6 to 18 months of tofacitinib, and then there were 6 months off drug. Broader study findings: Only a single nonresponder existed, so baseline CD8+ expansion links stay unclear.

The CDR3 covers 15 residues. Germline CDR1 LGHNA, CDR2 YSLEER. The V gene lost 1 base and the J gene lost 4 bases, with 8 bases spanning the gap. Concerning this clone itself: Antigen: not known. Different DNA sequences within this sample yield the same CDR3.

Treatment indicated: oral pan-JAK inhibitor, 5-10 mg twice daily. Once RNA had been extracted, it was reverse transcribed into cDNA to act as the sequencing template. The protocol was immunoSEQ multiplex PCR, while the TCRdb copy is restricted to in-frame clones and leaves out a portion. The repertoire holds around 190,000 clones, with 64% as singletons. This sequence originates from a human donor with alopecia areata. The sample in question was CD4+ T cells sorted from blood, obtained at week 4, from a patient treated with tofacitinib. The gene calls are TRBV4-3 and TRBJ2-6; D not certain. This chain's CDR3 is CASSQGYSGANVLTF. The CDR3 bases are TGCGCCAGCAGCCAAGGGTACAGCGGGGCCAACGTCCTGACTTTC.